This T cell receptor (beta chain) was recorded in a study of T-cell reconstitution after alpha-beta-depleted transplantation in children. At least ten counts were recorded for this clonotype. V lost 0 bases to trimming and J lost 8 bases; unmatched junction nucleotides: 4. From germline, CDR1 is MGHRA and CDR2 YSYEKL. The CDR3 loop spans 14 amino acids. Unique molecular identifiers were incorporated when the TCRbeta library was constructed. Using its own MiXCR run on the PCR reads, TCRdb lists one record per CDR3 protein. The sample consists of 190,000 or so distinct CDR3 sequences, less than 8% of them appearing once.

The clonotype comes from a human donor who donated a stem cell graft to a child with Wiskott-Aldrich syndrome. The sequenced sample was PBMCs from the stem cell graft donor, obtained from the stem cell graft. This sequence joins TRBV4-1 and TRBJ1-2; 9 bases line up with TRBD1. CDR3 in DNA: TGCGCCAGCAGCCAAGAAAGACAGGGGGGCGGCTACACCTTC. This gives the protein CASSQERQGGGYTF.